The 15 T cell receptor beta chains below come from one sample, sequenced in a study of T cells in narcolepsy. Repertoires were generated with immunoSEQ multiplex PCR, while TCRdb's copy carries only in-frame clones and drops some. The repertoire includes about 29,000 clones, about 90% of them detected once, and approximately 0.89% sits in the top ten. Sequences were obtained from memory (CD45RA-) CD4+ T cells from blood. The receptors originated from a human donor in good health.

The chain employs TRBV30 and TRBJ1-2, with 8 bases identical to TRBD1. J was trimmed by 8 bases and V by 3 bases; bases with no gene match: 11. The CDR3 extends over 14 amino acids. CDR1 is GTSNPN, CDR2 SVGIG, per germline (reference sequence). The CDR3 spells CAWSSTGGLRGYTF. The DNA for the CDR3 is TGTGCCTGGAGCTCAACAGGGGGTCTGCGAGGCTACACCTTC.

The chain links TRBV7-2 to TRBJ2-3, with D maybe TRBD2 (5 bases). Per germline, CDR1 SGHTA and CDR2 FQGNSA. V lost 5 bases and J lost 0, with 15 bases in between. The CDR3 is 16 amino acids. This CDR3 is CASSPQRITSTDTQYF. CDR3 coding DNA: TGTGCCAGCAGCCCACAGCGGATAACTAGCACAGATACGCAGTATTTT. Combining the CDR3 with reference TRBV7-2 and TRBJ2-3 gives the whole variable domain GAGVSQSPSNKVTEKGKDVELRCDPISGHTALYWYRQSLGQGLEFLIYFQGNSAPDKSGLPSDRFSAERTGGSVSTLTIQRTQQEDSAVYLCASSPQRITSTDTQYFGPGTRLTVL.

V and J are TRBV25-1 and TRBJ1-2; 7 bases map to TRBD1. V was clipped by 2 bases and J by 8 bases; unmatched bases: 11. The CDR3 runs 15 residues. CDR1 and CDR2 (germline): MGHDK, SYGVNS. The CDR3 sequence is CASSETGTAIWGYTF. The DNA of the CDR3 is TGTGCCAGCAGTGAAACCGGGACAGCCATTTGGGGCTACACCTTC.

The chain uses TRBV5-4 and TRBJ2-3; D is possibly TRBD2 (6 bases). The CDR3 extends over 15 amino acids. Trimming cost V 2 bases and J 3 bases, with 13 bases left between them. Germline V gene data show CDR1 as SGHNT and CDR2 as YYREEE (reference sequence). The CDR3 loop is CASSFWGVLTDTQYF. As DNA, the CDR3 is TGTGCCAGCAGCTTCTGGGGGGTTCTGACAGATACGCAGTATTTT. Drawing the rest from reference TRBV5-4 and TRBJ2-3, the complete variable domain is ETGVTQSPTHLIKTRGQQVTLRCSSQSGHNTVSWYQQALGQGPQFIFQYYREEENGRGNFPPRFSGLQFPNYSSELNVNALELDDSALYLCASSFWGVLTDTQYFGPGTRLTVL.

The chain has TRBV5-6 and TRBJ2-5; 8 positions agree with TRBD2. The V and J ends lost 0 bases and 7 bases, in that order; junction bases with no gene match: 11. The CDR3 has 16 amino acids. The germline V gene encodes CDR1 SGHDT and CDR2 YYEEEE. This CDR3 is CASSLDRLAGMGTQYF. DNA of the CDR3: TGTGCCAGCAGCTTGGATCGGCTAGCGGGTATGGGGACCCAGTACTTC.

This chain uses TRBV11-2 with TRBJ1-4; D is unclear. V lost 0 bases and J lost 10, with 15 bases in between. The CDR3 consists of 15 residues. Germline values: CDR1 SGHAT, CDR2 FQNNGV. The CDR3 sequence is CASSLDGGFHGKLFF. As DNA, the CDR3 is TGTGCCAGCAGCTTAGATGGAGGGTTCCATGGAAAACTGTTTTTT. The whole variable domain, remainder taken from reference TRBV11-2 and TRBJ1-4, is EAGVAQSPRYKIIEKRQSVAFWCNPISGHATLYWYQQILGQGPKLLIQFQNNGVVDDSQLPKDRFSAERLKGVDSTLKIQPAKLEDSAVYLCASSLDGGFHGKLFFGSGTQLSVL.

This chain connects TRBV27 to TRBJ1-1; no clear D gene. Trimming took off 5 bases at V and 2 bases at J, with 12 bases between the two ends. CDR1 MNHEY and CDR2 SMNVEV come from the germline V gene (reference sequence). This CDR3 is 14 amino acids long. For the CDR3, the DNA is TGTGCCAGCAGTCCCCGGGGAGGAAACACTGAAGCTTTCTTT. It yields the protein CASSPRGGNTEAFF.

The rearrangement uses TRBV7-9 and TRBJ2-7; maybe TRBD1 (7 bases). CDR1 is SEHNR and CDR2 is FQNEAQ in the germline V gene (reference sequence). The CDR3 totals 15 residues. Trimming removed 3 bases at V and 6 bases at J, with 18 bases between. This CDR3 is CASSLRDSSASEQYF. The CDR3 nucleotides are TGTGCCAGCAGCTTGCGGGACAGTTCAGCTAGCGAGCAGTACTTC.

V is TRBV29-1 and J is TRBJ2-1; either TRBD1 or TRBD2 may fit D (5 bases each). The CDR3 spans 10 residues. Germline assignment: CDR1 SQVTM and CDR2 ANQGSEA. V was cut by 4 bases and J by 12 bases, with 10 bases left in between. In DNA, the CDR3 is TGCAGCGTTGCGACAGAGGGGCAGTTCTTC. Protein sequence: CSVATEGQFF.

CDR3 coding DNA: TGTGCCAGCAGCCCCACTCGGGGGAGCGGGCCTACGCAGTATTTT. Translating it yields CASSPTRGSGPTQYF. V is TRBV7-9 and J is TRBJ2-3, with D possibly being TRBD2 (6 bases). The ends were cut back, 5 bases at V and 8 bases at J, with 20 bases in the middle. The CDR3 sequence is 15 residues long. The V gene's germline CDR1 is SEHNR and CDR2 FQNEAQ (reference sequence).

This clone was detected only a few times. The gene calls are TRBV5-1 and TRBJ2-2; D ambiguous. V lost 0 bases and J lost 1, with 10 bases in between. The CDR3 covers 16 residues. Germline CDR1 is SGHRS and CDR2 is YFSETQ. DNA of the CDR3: TGCGCCAGCAGCTTGGCTGGGTCAGTGAACACCGGGGAGCTGTTTTTT. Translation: CASSLAGSVNTGELFF.

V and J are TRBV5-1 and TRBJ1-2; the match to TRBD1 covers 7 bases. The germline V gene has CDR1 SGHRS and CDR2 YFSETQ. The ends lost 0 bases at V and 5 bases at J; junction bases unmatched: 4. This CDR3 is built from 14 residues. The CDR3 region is CASSLENRGYGYTF. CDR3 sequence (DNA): TGCGCCAGCAGCTTGGAGAACAGGGGATATGGCTACACCTTC.

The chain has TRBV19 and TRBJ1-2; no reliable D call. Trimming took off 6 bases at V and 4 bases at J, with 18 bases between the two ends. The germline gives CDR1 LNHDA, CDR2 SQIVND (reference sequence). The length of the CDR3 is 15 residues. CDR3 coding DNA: TGTGCCAGTAGGACCCGAGGTACAGCCCTCTATGGCTACACCTTC. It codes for CASRTRGTALYGYTF. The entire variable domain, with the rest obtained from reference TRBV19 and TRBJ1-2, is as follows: DGGITQSPKYLFRKEGQNVTLSCEQNLNHDAMYWYRQDPGQGLRLIYYSQIVNDFQKGDIAEGYSVSREKKESFPLTVTSAQKNPTAFYLCASRTRGTALYGYTFGSGTRLTVV.

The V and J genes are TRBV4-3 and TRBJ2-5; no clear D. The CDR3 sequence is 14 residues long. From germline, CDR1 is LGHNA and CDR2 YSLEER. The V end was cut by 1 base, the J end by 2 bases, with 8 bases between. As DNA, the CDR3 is TGCGCCAGCAGCCAAGTCGCTCTACAAGAGACCCAGTACTTC. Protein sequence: CASSQVALQETQYF.

The CDR3 here is CASSQGQQGAGSGYTF. CDR3 in DNA: TGTGCCAGCAGCCAAGGCCAACAGGGGGCCGGGAGTGGCTACACCTTC. The chain employs TRBV14 and TRBJ1-2, with TRBD1 matching 9 bases. The V gene end was trimmed by 1 base and the J gene end by 7 bases; junction bases not matched to a gene: 10. Germline values: CDR1 SGHDN, CDR2 FVKESK. The CDR3 has 16 residues.